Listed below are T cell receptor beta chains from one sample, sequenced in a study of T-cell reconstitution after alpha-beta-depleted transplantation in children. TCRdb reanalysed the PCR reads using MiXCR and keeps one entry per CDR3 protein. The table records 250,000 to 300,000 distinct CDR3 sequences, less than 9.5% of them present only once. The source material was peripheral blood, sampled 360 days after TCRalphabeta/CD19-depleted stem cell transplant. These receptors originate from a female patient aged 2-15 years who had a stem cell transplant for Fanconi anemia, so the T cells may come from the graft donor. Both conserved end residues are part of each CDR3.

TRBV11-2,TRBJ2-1,CASSTLRGWGNSYNEQFF
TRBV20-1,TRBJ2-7,CSARRTSGGYEQYF
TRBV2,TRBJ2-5,CASGQEGETQYF
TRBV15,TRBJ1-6,CAPGEGSPLHF
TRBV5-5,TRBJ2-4,CASSLMESKNIQYF
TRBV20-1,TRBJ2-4,CSARNRDREKGRGKNIQYF
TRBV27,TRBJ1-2,CASSRGTDPYGYTF
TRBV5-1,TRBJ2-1,CASSTTGETYNEQFF
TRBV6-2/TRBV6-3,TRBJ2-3,CASSSHSGSSGATDTQYF
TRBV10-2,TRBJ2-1,CASQMQRRSYNEQFF
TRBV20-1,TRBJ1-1,CSASGQGIMNTEAFF
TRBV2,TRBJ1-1,CASKEGEDTEAFF
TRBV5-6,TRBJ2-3,CASSLLGPNSDTQYF
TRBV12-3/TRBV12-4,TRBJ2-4,CASSHHREAKNIQYF
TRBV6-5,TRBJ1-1,CASSYLRGANTEAFF
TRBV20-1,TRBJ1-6,CSVEQSVSNSPLHF
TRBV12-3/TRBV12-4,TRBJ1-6,CASRYSTGNYNSPLHF
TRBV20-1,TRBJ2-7,CSEWVRSGEQYF
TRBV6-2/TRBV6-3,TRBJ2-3,CASMLFDTQYF